One and the same sample provided the 29 T cell receptor beta chains below, sequenced in a study of blood T cell repertoires in COVID-19. The method was immunoSEQ multiplex PCR; TCRdb's version includes in-frame clones alone and lacks a portion of them. The sample yields 140,000 to 150,000 clones, 75% to 90% seen once. The sequencing input was peripheral blood. Every receptor here comes from a woman aged 60-70 years with active COVID-19.

The chain combines TRBV6-2 or TRBV6-3 with TRBJ2-1, with a weak D call TRBD2 (7 bases). V dropped 6 bases and J dropped 4 bases, with 16 bases sitting between them. Germline-derived CDR1 and CDR2 are MNHEY and SVGEGT. CDR3 length: 15 amino acids. The CDR3 region is CASSLLRGGYNEQFF. The CDR3 region has the DNA TGTGCCAGCAGCCTCCTTAGGGGGGGATACAATGAGCAGTTCTTC.

In DNA form, the CDR3 reads TGTGCCATCAGTGGGGACTCATGGGATTCACCCCTCCACTTT. It is translated as CAISGDSWDSPLHF. This chain connects TRBV10-3 to TRBJ1-6, with a possible D match to TRBD1 (5 bases). CDR1 and CDR2 from the germline V gene are ENHRY and SYGVKD. Trimming took 4 bases from V and 8 from J, leaving 12 bases between them. The CDR3 length is 14 residues.

V and J are TRBV6-5 and TRBJ2-1, with 12 bases lining up with TRBD2. Per germline, CDR1 MNHEY and CDR2 SVGAGI. This CDR3 comprises 15 residues. Trimming cost V 9 bases and J 6 bases; bases outside gene matches: 9. CDR3 sequence (DNA): TGTGCCAGGTGGACTAGCGGGACCGTTTGCAATGAGCAGTTCTTC. This gives the protein CARWTSGTVCNEQFF.

V usage is TRBV6-5 and J usage is TRBJ2-1; D is possibly TRBD2 (6 bases). Trimming pared 6 bases from V and 3 bases from J, leaving 15 bases between. The CDR3 covers 15 residues. CDR1 is MNHEY and CDR2 is SVGAGI in the germline V gene. The CDR3 DNA follows: TGTGCCAGCAGCGGGGGTAGCGGTCACTACAATGAGCAGTTCTTC. Translated, it gives CASSGGSGHYNEQFF.

This chain links TRBV9 with TRBJ2-2, with D tentatively TRBD2 (5 bases). The CDR3 covers 14 residues. Germline-derived CDR1 and CDR2 are SGDLS and YYNGEE. Trimming removed 3 bases from V and 2 bases from J, with 8 bases in between. DNA of the CDR3: TGTGCCAGCAGCGGACTACATAACACCGGGGAGCTGTTTTTT. Amino acid sequence: CASSGLHNTGELFF. The full variable domain, rest sourced from reference TRBV9 and TRBJ2-2, is DSGVTQTPKHLITATGQRVTLRCSPRSGDLSVYWYQQSLDQGLQFLIQYYNGEERAKGNILERFSAQQFPDLHSELNLSSLELGDSALYFCASSGLHNTGELFFGEGSRLTVL.

This clone has more than one count but fewer than ten. The V gene is TRBV4-1, the J gene TRBJ2-1; 12 nucleotides line up with TRBD2. The V gene's germline CDR1 is MGHRA and CDR2 YSYEKL. The V segment lost 2 bases and the J segment 0 bases; nucleotides outside the gene matches: 11. The length of the CDR3 is 20 residues. This chain's CDR3 is CASSQLGLAGGRGSYNEQFF. CDR3 coding DNA: TGCGCCAGCAGCCAACTAGGGCTAGCGGGAGGGCGGGGCTCCTACAATGAGCAGTTCTTC.

As DNA, the CDR3 is TGTGCCAGCAGTGAGACTAGCGGGAGTGGGCCCTACAATGAGCAGTTCTTC. Translating it yields CASSETSGSGPYNEQFF. This chain links TRBV6-1 with TRBJ2-1, with TRBD2 matching 12 bases. Germline CDR1 is MNHNS and CDR2 is SASEGT. CDR3 length: 17 amino acids. The V gene end was trimmed by 3 bases and the J gene end by 2 bases; junction bases not matched to a gene: 5.

The V call is TRBV27, the J call TRBJ2-7; D unresolved. Germline V gives CDR1 MNHEY, CDR2 SMNVEV (reference sequence). The V gene lost 2 bases and the J gene lost 2 bases, with 13 bases spanning the gap. This CDR3 spans 15 amino acids. The CDR3 sequence is CASSLKAQPTYEQYF. In DNA form, the CDR3 reads TGTGCCAGCAGTTTAAAGGCACAGCCAACCTACGAGCAGTACTTC.

The gene calls are TRBV28 and TRBJ1-5; 10 positions agree with TRBD1. V was clipped by 5 bases and J by 7 bases; unmatched bases: 11. Germline CDR1 MDHEN, CDR2 SYDVKM. The CDR3 is 16 amino acids. Here the CDR3 reads CASSPGGQGTLQPQHF. The CDR3 DNA reads as TGTGCCAGCAGTCCTGGGGGACAGGGGACTTTGCAGCCCCAGCATTTT.

On this clone: This CDR3 fails to terminate in the conserved phenylalanine or tryptophan, so it likely reflects a read error. It is unclear where the CDR3 begins or ends on the DNA, so no DNA is shown, and the CDR3 is as TCRdb lists it. This chain joins TRBV4-2 and TRBJ1-4. The CDR3 has 13 residues if both end residues are counted. Germline CDR1 reads LGHNA; CDR2 reads YNFKEQ. CDR3 residues: CASSQALSGGLTI.

The gene calls are TRBV28 and TRBJ2-7; 9 bases agree with TRBD1. CDR3 length: 14 residues. With V trimmed by 4 bases and J by 5 bases, 6 bases remained unmatched. Looked up from germline, CDR1 is MDHEN and CDR2 is SYDVKM. Here the CDR3 DNA reads TGTGCCAGCAGTTCCGGGACAGGGAGAAACGAGCAGTACTTC. Its translation: CASSSGTGRNEQYF.

V gene TRBV7-9 combines with J gene TRBJ2-7, with 9 bases identical to TRBD2. CDR3 length equals 16 residues. V gave up 3 bases and J gave up 1 base; unmatched junction bases: 7. Germline loops: CDR1 SEHNR, CDR2 FQNEAQ (reference sequence). The CDR3 DNA is TGTGCCAGCAGCTTCATAGCGGGAGAGGGATCCTACGAGCAGTACTTC. This translates into CASSFIAGEGSYEQYF.

The chain carries TRBV6-2 or TRBV6-3 and TRBJ2-1; TRBD1 matches 7 bases. V trimming: 2 bases; J trimming: 6 bases; junction bases outside the gene matches: 4. Germline V CDR1 and CDR2: MNHEY, SVGEGT. This CDR3 is built from 14 residues. CDR3 bases: TGTGCCAGCAGTTACACAGGGGTCAGCAATGAGCAGTTCTTC. It translates to CASSYTGVSNEQFF.

The V gene is TRBV18, the J gene TRBJ1-5, with D tentatively TRBD1 (6 bases). The length of the CDR3 is 14 residues. Germline V gene data show CDR1 as KGHSH and CDR2 as LQKENI. Trimming left V 7 bases short and J 4 bases short, with 14 bases between. CDR3 in amino acids: CASFGGGRNQPQHF. The CDR3 DNA sequence: TGTGCCAGCTTCGGGGGGGGCCGGAATCAGCCCCAGCATTTT.

The genes are TRBV5-8 and TRBJ2-3, with 11 bases lining up with TRBD2. The CDR3 totals 15 residues. V was clipped by 0 bases and J by 8 bases; unmatched bases: 5. Per the germline V gene, CDR1 is SGHTS and CDR2 is YDEGEE. The CDR3 nucleotides are TGTGCCAGCAGCTTGGTCACTAGCGGGAGAGGTACGCAGTATTTT. Translating it yields CASSLVTSGRGTQYF.

The V call is TRBV5-1, the J call TRBJ2-5, with D possibly being TRBD1 (6 bases). The CDR3 extends over 13 amino acids. Trimming removed 1 base from V and 5 bases from J, with 9 bases in between. The germline V gene encodes CDR1 SGHRS and CDR2 YFSETQ. In DNA, the CDR3 is TGCGCCAGCAGCTTGTGGGACACCGAGACCCAGTACTTC. It codes for CASSLWDTETQYF.

This clone was seen only a few times. This rearrangement joins TRBV6-5 to TRBJ2-7; 10 nucleotides align to TRBD2. Per germline, CDR1 MNHEY and CDR2 SVGAGI. The CDR3 is made up of 15 amino acids. After removal of 7 bases from V and 0 bases from J, the junction contained 6 bases not matched to a gene. The CDR3 sequence is CASKASGSVSYEQYF. The CDR3 bases are TGTGCCAGCAAGGCTAGCGGGAGTGTCTCCTACGAGCAGTACTTC.

The rearrangement uses TRBV24-1 and TRBJ2-1, with 11 bases that match TRBD2. Germline lookup yields CDR1 KGHDR and CDR2 SFDVKD. V gave up 7 bases and J gave up 5 bases; unmatched junction bases: 6. The CDR3 covers 15 residues. The CDR3 DNA is TGTGCCACCAGCAAGACTAGCGGGGCCCACAATGAGCAGTTCTTC. Protein sequence: CATSKTSGAHNEQFF.

The chain employs TRBV11-3 and TRBJ2-1; D is possibly TRBD1 (6 bases). Germline CDR1 is SGHNT and CDR2 is YENEEA. The CDR3 loop spans 15 amino acids. The germline V and J ends were trimmed by 1 base and 6 bases, with 13 bases remaining between them. CDR3 sequence: CASSLGAGTPNEQFF. CDR3 bases: TGTGCCAGCAGCTTAGGTGCCGGGACACCCAATGAGCAGTTCTTC.

The CDR3 region is CASSTGGGSYNEQFF. The CDR3 bases are TGCGCCAGCAGCACAGGGGGCGGCTCCTACAATGAGCAGTTCTTC. The chain employs TRBV5-1 and TRBJ2-1; 9 bases are a match to TRBD1. V dropped 4 bases and J dropped 0; count of bases not matched to a gene: 2. Germline values: CDR1 SGHRS, CDR2 YFSETQ. This CDR3 contains 15 residues.

The rearrangement links TRBV7-2 to TRBJ1-3; no clear D. The CDR3 is made up of 16 amino acids. CDR1 and CDR2 (germline): SGHTA, FQGNSA. V was shortened by 5 bases and J by 0 bases, with 14 bases between the two germline ends. The CDR3 loop is CASSATIPSSGNTIYF. For the CDR3, the DNA is TGTGCCAGCAGCGCCACCATACCGAGCTCTGGAAACACCATATATTTT.

The CDR3: CASSSLAWDEQFF. CDR3 coding DNA: TGTGCCAGCAGTAGCCTAGCGTGGGATGAGCAGTTCTTC. The genes are TRBV28 and TRBJ2-1; tentative D call: TRBD2 (6 bases). The CDR3 is 13 amino acids. V lost 5 bases to trimming and J lost 8 bases, with 13 bases between them. The germline CDR1 and CDR2 sequences are MDHEN and SYDVKM.

This clone was detected only a few times. V and J are TRBV10-3 and TRBJ2-1, with TRBD2 matching 8 bases. The junction had 7 bases not matched to a gene; V was cut back by 0 bases and J by 6 bases. This CDR3 has 16 amino acids. Germline V gene sequence: CDR1 ENHRY, CDR2 SYGVKD. The CDR3 nucleotides read TGTGCCATCAGTGAGTCGTCGATAGCGGGACGCAATGAGCAGTTCTTC. Its translation is CAISESSIAGRNEQFF.

The chain joins TRBV18 to TRBJ1-2; 8 bases line up with TRBD1. In germline, CDR1 is KGHSH, CDR2 LQKENI. CDR3 size: 15 residues. With V trimmed by 3 bases and J by 2 bases, 5 bases remained unmatched. CDR3 in amino acids: CASSPVAGGNYGYTF. DNA of the CDR3: TGTGCCAGCTCACCGGTCGCAGGGGGCAACTATGGCTACACCTTC.

The rearrangement uses TRBV5-1 and TRBJ2-1, with D perhaps TRBD1 (5 bases). Germline V gene lookup returns CDR1 SGHRS and CDR2 YFSETQ. The CDR3 sequence is 14 residues long. The ends were cut back, 0 bases at V and 3 bases at J, with 7 bases in the middle. The CDR3 spells CASSLGQGYNEQFF. In DNA form, the CDR3 reads TGCGCCAGCAGCTTGGGGCAGGGCTACAATGAGCAGTTCTTC. Based on the CDR3 plus reference TRBV5-1 and TRBJ2-1, the full variable domain is KAGVTQTPRYLIKTRGQQVTLSCSPISGHRSVSWYQQTPGQGLQFLFEYFSETQRNKGNFPGRFSGRQFSNSRSEMNVSTLELGDSALYLCASSLGQGYNEQFFGPGTRLTVL.

This rearrangement joins TRBV11-2 to TRBJ2-1; TRBD2 matches 9 bases. The V and J ends lost 1 base and 7 bases, in that order; junction bases with no gene match: 17. Per germline, CDR1 SGHAT and CDR2 FQNNGV. The CDR3 has 19 residues. CDR3 region: CASSLGRLVGLARRNEQFF. Here the CDR3 DNA reads TGTGCCAGCAGCTTAGGGCGTTTAGTGGGACTAGCAAGGAGGAATGAGCAGTTCTTC.

The gene calls are TRBV2 and TRBJ2-5; 8 nucleotides match TRBD1. The CDR3 has 15 amino acids. Germline loops: CDR1 SNHLY, CDR2 FYNNEI. The V gene end was trimmed by 5 bases and the J gene end by 5 bases; junction bases not matched to a gene: 10. CDR3 amino acids: CASSHRTGQGETQYF. Here the CDR3 DNA reads TGTGCCAGCAGTCATAGGACAGGGCAGGGGGAGACCCAGTACTTC. Together with reference TRBV2 and TRBJ2-5, the CDR3 gives the full variable domain: EPEVTQTPSHQVTQMGQEVILRCVPISNHLYFYWYRQILGQKVEFLVSFYNNEISEKSEIFDDQFSVERPDGSNFTLKIRSTKLEDSAMYFCASSHRTGQGETQYFGPGTRLLVL.

This clone was detected once. The chain is built from TRBV5-8 and TRBJ2-1; no firm D call. The CDR3 contains 16 residues. Germline CDR1 SGHTS, CDR2 YDEGEE. Trimming stripped 1 base from V and 0 bases from J, with 11 bases between. CDR3 DNA sequence: TGTGCCAGCAGCTTGATTTGGCAGTCCTCCTACAATGAGCAGTTCTTC. It yields the protein CASSLIWQSSYNEQFF.

The chain joins TRBV7-2 to TRBJ2-3, with 9 positions matching TRBD2. V was pared by 4 bases and J by 4 bases, with 6 bases of the junction left unmatched. Per the germline V gene, CDR1 is SGHTA and CDR2 is FQGNSA. The CDR3 contains 15 residues. The CDR3 sequence: CASSWIAGDPDTQYF. In DNA form, the CDR3 reads TGTGCCAGCAGCTGGATAGCGGGAGACCCAGATACGCAGTATTTT.